The TCR beta chain described here comes from a study of blood T cell repertoires in COVID-19. Assay used: immunoSEQ multiplex PCR; TCRdb lists only in-frame clones, some missing. The sample yields just over 300,000 clones, around 90% seen once. Sequenced input: peripheral blood. This sequence originates from a man in his late teens or twenties with active or convalescent COVID-19.

CDR3 in DNA: TGTGCTAGTGGTTTGGTACAAGTCGGCAGGTACTATGGCTACACCTTC. As protein: CASGLVQVGRYYGYTF. The V call is TRBV12-5, the J call TRBJ1-2, with unresolved D. Germline-derived CDR1 and CDR2 are LGHNT and FRNRAP. V dropped 0 bases and J dropped 3 bases, with 14 bases sitting between them. The CDR3 spans 16 residues.